This T cell receptor beta chain originates from a study of blood T cell repertoires in COVID-19. Overall study context: Researchers got acute and convalescent COVID-19 samples from the United States, Italy and Spain. In each case, the material was cDNA or gDNA derived from T cells, B-cell-depleted T cells, or PBMCs.

Germline V gives CDR1 SGHNT, CDR2 YENEEA. This CDR3 contains 12 residues. Deletions cut 2 bases from V and 5 bases from J, with 6 bases between. Original processing methods: Amplified reference gene primers provided the basis for estimating nucleated cell counts. The table came from immunoSEQ multiplex PCR; TCRdb's copy has only in-frame clones and leaves some out. V, J and clone size are those of that table, while D and trimming were read from the DNA. The sample includes 75,000 or so clones, almost 85% of them seen just once. The chain combines TRBV11-3 with TRBJ1-1; D is unclear. This receptor was obtained from a man in his sixties with acute or convalescent COVID-19. The sequenced sample was peripheral blood. The CDR3 coding sequence is TGTGCCAGCAGCTTAAGCGGGACTGAAGCTTTCTTT. It yields the protein CASSLSGTEAFF.